This T cell receptor (beta chain) was sequenced in a study of early T cells in non-severe SARS-CoV-2 infection (TCRdb year 2021). Regarding the study in general: Because TCR sequencing was done on bulk RNA from unsorted whole blood, the alpha and beta chains could not be paired.

Study-wide findings and limitations: VDJdb matching was skewed toward anti-spike CD8 responses and likely underestimated virus-specific expansions by missing private and CD4 specificities.

A case-control design nested within a healthcare worker cohort in London, UK, was used, with weekly nasopharyngeal swab PCR tests and blood sampling performed. Healthcare workers were enrolled in the week of the UK lockdown, from 23 to 31 March 2020, and were followed every week for up to roughly 15 weeks. Clipping removes 5 bases from V and 0 bases from J, with 12 as the unmatched junction base count. The CDR3 measures 16 amino acids from cysteine to phenylalanine. Left in the record is the CDR3 DNA by itself, 48 bases read in frame from the first base. CDR1 and CDR2 are read off the germline V gene (reference sequence) as DFQATT and SNEGSKA. This clonotype was observed many times. The antigen it binds to is not known. Base qualities are missing; no much larger clone stands one base away. The method was 5' RACE. TCRdb names NextSeq 500 as the instrument used. Unique molecular identifiers were attached to individual cDNA molecules in the TCR library protocol so that sequencing error and PCR bias could be corrected. Both TCR alpha and beta chains were sequenced, and tight co-correlation was observed between alpha and beta sequence abundances in each sample. The authors' pipeline ran thus. Decombinator V4 was used to annotate the V gene, J gene and CDR3 of the TCR sequences. Expanded TCRs were defined as changing significantly between any two time points under a Poisson model with p below 0.0001. TCR abundances were normalised to the total number of TCRs sequenced in each sample and reported as counts per million. TRAV1-2 paired with TRAJ12, TRAJ20 or TRAJ33 defined MAIT TCRs, while TRAV10 paired with TRAJ18 defined iNKT TCRs. VDJdb, accessed 1 November 2021, was searched for CMV, EBV and SARS-CoV-2 annotated TCRs, excluding TCRs annotated for multiple antigens. In-frame beta chains were kept once TCRdb had trimmed the public reads at Q25 with fastp and called clones with MiXCR. All rows with the same CDR3 protein become a single entry with the most common DNA and genes. TCRdb assigned the V and J calls; the authors' analysis was not used. The table for this sample lists tens of thousands of distinct CDR3 sequences; more than 5% of them were counted only once. The ten largest clones represent about 7.8% of the sample.

The source material was whole blood. This sequence originates from an adult who was a healthcare worker with PCR-confirmed SARS-CoV-2 infection or an uninfected control (not recorded which). The chain is made from TRBV20-1 and TRBJ2-7; 8 of the junction bases match TRBD2. The CDR3 loop reads CSAPNVAGRSSYEQYF. The base sequence is TGCAGTGCTCCGAACGTAGCGGGAAGGAGCTCCTACGAGCAGTACTTC.